This T cell receptor (beta chain) originates from a study of OX40 agonist ivuxolimab in advanced cancers. Germline V gene sequence: CDR1 SGHTA, CDR2 FQGTGA. This CDR3 is 14 amino acids long. The ends lost 4 bases at V and 3 bases at J; junction bases unmatched: 2. Using immunoSEQ multiplex PCR, the repertoire was profiled, and TCRdb retains in-frame clones only, with some absent. There are 25,000 to 30,000 clones in the sample; 90% to 95% occur only once, and more than 9% lies in the top ten. The material sequenced was CD4+ or CD8+ T cells sorted from blood, taken in a trial of the OX40 agonist ivuxolimab. The chain has TRBV7-3 and TRBJ2-2, with 7 bases that match TRBD1. This TCR was recovered from an adult with an advanced solid tumor such as melanoma, head and neck, liver or kidney cancer. CDR3 sequence (DNA): TGTGCCAGCAGCTCGACAGGGTACACCGGGGAGCTGTTTTTT. Protein sequence: CASSSTGYTGELFF.